This is a list of T cell receptor beta chains from one sample in a study of T-cell memory formation after mild COVID-19. MiXCR, applied by TCRdb to the 5' RACE reads, yields one record per CDR3 protein. Of about 130,000 distinct CDR3 sequences in the sample, over 15% were seen once. Sequencing used PBMCs or a T cell subset sorted from them (not recorded which). Source of these receptors: a man between 18 and 35 years old who had mild COVID-19 (a few samples of this study predate the infection). Cell type and time point are not known. The CDR3 runs from the conserved cysteine through the conserved F or W. Fields, in order: V gene, clone size, J gene, D gene, CDR3 protein. D genes are given only for firm matches. The size of a clone is reported for some rows only, either as once, few or many, or as a class for expanded clones.

v_gene: TRBV5-1
abundance: few
j_gene: TRBJ1-1
d_gene: NA
CDR3aa: CASVGVSTEAFF

v_gene: TRBV21-1
abundance: NA
j_gene: TRBJ2-7
d_gene: NA
CDR3aa: CASSPRREQYF

v_gene: TRBV30
abundance: few
j_gene: TRBJ1-1
d_gene: NA
CDR3aa: CAWEIDRNTEAFF

v_gene: TRBV20-1
abundance: few
j_gene: TRBJ2-7
d_gene: TRBD2
CDR3aa: CSADAGGLSPYEQYF

v_gene: TRBV4-3
abundance: few
j_gene: TRBJ1-2
d_gene: TRBD1
CDR3aa: CASSQVEGAVYGYTF

v_gene: TRBV25-1
abundance: NA
j_gene: TRBJ1-1
d_gene: TRBD1
CDR3aa: CASSNRGRAEAFF

v_gene: TRBV12-3/TRBV12-4
abundance: few
j_gene: TRBJ1-1
d_gene: NA
CDR3aa: CASSFGQEAFF

v_gene: TRBV5-1
abundance: few
j_gene: TRBJ1-2
d_gene: NA
CDR3aa: CASSLTTTNYGYTF

v_gene: TRBV29-1
abundance: NA
j_gene: TRBJ1-1
d_gene: NA
CDR3aa: CSVSALLPDTEAFF

v_gene: TRBV3-1
abundance: NA
j_gene: TRBJ2-5
d_gene: TRBD2
CDR3aa: CASSHSGGDQETQYF

v_gene: TRBV7-6
abundance: NA
j_gene: TRBJ2-3
d_gene: NA
CDR3aa: CASNPTGLADTQYF

v_gene: TRBV7-9
abundance: NA
j_gene: TRBJ2-5
d_gene: NA
CDR3aa: CASSFGLGRQETQYF

v_gene: TRBV29-1
abundance: NA
j_gene: TRBJ2-1
d_gene: TRBD2
CDR3aa: CSASGTSGTYEQFF

v_gene: TRBV5-1
abundance: few
j_gene: TRBJ2-5
d_gene: NA
CDR3aa: CASSRTVLGTQYF

v_gene: TRBV29-1
abundance: few
j_gene: TRBJ2-7
d_gene: NA
CDR3aa: CSVGETYYEQYF

v_gene: TRBV7-9
abundance: few
j_gene: TRBJ2-1
d_gene: NA
CDR3aa: CASIRSGGNNEQFF

v_gene: TRBV15
abundance: NA
j_gene: TRBJ1-2
d_gene: NA
CDR3aa: CATSRDEARGYTF

v_gene: TRBV5-6
abundance: few
j_gene: TRBJ2-1
d_gene: NA
CDR3aa: CASLSNPGGDEQFF

v_gene: TRBV6-6
abundance: few
j_gene: TRBJ2-1
d_gene: TRBD1
CDR3aa: CASSRPRTGAYNEQFF

v_gene: TRBV19
abundance: NA
j_gene: TRBJ1-1
d_gene: TRBD1
CDR3aa: CASSPTRTGGNTEAFF

v_gene: TRBV28
abundance: once
j_gene: TRBJ1-3
d_gene: NA
CDR3aa: CASSPGGVENTIYF

v_gene: TRBV29-1
abundance: NA
j_gene: TRBJ2-2
d_gene: TRBD1
CDR3aa: CSVGTGGTGELFF

v_gene: TRBV5-4
abundance: many
j_gene: TRBJ2-3
d_gene: TRBD1
CDR3aa: CASRGGQGWPDTQYF

v_gene: TRBV7-2
abundance: few
j_gene: TRBJ2-5
d_gene: NA
CDR3aa: CASSQAPQRGRETQYF

v_gene: TRBV5-6
abundance: few
j_gene: TRBJ2-3
d_gene: NA
CDR3aa: CASSLPRGTDTQYF

v_gene: TRBV15
abundance: few
j_gene: TRBJ1-6
d_gene: NA
CDR3aa: CATSRQGNNSPLHF

v_gene: TRBV4-2
abundance: NA
j_gene: TRBJ1-2
d_gene: NA
CDR3aa: CASSQDRAGGRGYTF

v_gene: TRBV13
abundance: many
j_gene: TRBJ1-4
d_gene: NA
CDR3aa: CASSSWGTSDEKLFF

v_gene: TRBV4-1
abundance: few
j_gene: TRBJ1-2
d_gene: TRBD1
CDR3aa: CASSTVYRGGESYGYTF

v_gene: TRBV5-1
abundance: NA
j_gene: TRBJ2-1
d_gene: NA
CDR3aa: CASSLDPPAYEQFF

v_gene: TRBV4-2
abundance: NA
j_gene: TRBJ2-3
d_gene: NA
CDR3aa: CASSLDRPDTQYF

v_gene: TRBV12-3/TRBV12-4
abundance: NA
j_gene: TRBJ2-7
d_gene: TRBD1
CDR3aa: CASWRQGTYEQYF

v_gene: TRBV19
abundance: few
j_gene: TRBJ1-4
d_gene: NA
CDR3aa: CASSAETGFNEKLFF

v_gene: TRBV7-2
abundance: NA
j_gene: TRBJ2-6
d_gene: NA
CDR3aa: CASSRRGGRPGANVLTF

v_gene: TRBV7-2
abundance: NA
j_gene: TRBJ1-5
d_gene: NA
CDR3aa: CASSSDGTRSGNQPQHF

v_gene: TRBV7-2
abundance: NA
j_gene: TRBJ2-3
d_gene: NA
CDR3aa: CASSSLSGAMQYF

v_gene: TRBV24-1
abundance: NA
j_gene: TRBJ2-1
d_gene: NA
CDR3aa: CATSDFAGSQFF

v_gene: TRBV12-3/TRBV12-4
abundance: few
j_gene: TRBJ2-7
d_gene: NA
CDR3aa: CASSFYRTIYEQYF

v_gene: TRBV4-2
abundance: NA
j_gene: TRBJ1-2
d_gene: NA
CDR3aa: CASSQEVGKGGYTF

v_gene: TRBV27
abundance: NA
j_gene: TRBJ1-1
d_gene: TRBD1
CDR3aa: CASRQGVVNTEAFF

v_gene: TRBV18
abundance: few
j_gene: TRBJ2-1
d_gene: NA
CDR3aa: CASSPPFSNEQFF